This T cell receptor beta chain came from a study of CD8 T cells in ankylosing spondylitis. Study outcomes and limitations: Disease-linked clones were found to be CD8+ and relatively rare in peripheral blood.

TCRdb re-called the 5' RACE reads through MiXCR, storing one row per CDR3 protein. The sample carries some 270,000 distinct CDR3 sequences, 18% recorded once. About this clonotype: Its antigen is unknown.

Germline CDR1 and CDR2: MNHEY and SMNVEV (reference sequence). CDR3 length: 18 residues. Trimming took 4 bases from V and 4 from J; bases not matched to a gene: 11. This sequence joins TRBV27 and TRBJ2-1, with 12 nucleotides matching TRBD2. Sequenced sample: blood, either unsorted or a sorted T cell fraction (not recorded which). The sequence came from a male donor with ankylosing spondylitis or in good health (not recorded which). CDR3 sequence: CASSSGTSGSSMYNEQFF. Here the CDR3 DNA reads TGTGCCAGCAGTTCTGGGACTAGCGGGTCCTCGATGTACAATGAGCAGTTCTTC.